This T cell receptor beta chain stems from a study of regulatory T cells in long-lasting Graves disease. Across the study: Graves' cases, newly diagnosed, had used antithyroid drugs under 3 months. Findings and limits, study-wide: TCR diversity was lower in persistent than newly diagnosed Graves' disease.

This clonotype showed up many times. The antigen remains undetermined. Regarding time point: newly diagnosed GD, antithyroid drugs for less than 3 months. Making the TCR library involved RNA that had been extracted from PBMCs. V dropped 6 bases and J dropped 0; count of bases not matched to a gene: 8. Germline loops: CDR1 SQVTM, CDR2 ANQGSEA. This CDR3 spans 14 amino acids. Arm-PCR with iRepertoire HTBI primers amplified the CDR3 regions for these TCR beta libraries. TCRdb reprocessed the multiplex PCR reads via MiXCR and lists one record per CDR3 protein. The sample consists of 420,000 or so distinct CDR3 sequences, about 17% of them appearing once. This same sample was also part of a study on T cells in Graves' hyperthyroidism and ophthalmopathy. That report notes: During a first-round RT-PCR of the TCR CDR3, the HTBI primer set was used.

The clonotype comes from a woman aged 18-29 years with Graves disease. The rearrangement uses TRBV29-1 and TRBJ2-7; 7 bases align to TRBD2. The sequencing used peripheral blood mononuclear cells (PBMCs), collected at new diagnosis, from a patient treated with antithyroid drugs. In DNA, the CDR3 is TGCAGCGTGAGGGGAGGGGCGAGCTCCTACGAGCAGTACTTC. Its translation is CSVRGGASSYEQYF.